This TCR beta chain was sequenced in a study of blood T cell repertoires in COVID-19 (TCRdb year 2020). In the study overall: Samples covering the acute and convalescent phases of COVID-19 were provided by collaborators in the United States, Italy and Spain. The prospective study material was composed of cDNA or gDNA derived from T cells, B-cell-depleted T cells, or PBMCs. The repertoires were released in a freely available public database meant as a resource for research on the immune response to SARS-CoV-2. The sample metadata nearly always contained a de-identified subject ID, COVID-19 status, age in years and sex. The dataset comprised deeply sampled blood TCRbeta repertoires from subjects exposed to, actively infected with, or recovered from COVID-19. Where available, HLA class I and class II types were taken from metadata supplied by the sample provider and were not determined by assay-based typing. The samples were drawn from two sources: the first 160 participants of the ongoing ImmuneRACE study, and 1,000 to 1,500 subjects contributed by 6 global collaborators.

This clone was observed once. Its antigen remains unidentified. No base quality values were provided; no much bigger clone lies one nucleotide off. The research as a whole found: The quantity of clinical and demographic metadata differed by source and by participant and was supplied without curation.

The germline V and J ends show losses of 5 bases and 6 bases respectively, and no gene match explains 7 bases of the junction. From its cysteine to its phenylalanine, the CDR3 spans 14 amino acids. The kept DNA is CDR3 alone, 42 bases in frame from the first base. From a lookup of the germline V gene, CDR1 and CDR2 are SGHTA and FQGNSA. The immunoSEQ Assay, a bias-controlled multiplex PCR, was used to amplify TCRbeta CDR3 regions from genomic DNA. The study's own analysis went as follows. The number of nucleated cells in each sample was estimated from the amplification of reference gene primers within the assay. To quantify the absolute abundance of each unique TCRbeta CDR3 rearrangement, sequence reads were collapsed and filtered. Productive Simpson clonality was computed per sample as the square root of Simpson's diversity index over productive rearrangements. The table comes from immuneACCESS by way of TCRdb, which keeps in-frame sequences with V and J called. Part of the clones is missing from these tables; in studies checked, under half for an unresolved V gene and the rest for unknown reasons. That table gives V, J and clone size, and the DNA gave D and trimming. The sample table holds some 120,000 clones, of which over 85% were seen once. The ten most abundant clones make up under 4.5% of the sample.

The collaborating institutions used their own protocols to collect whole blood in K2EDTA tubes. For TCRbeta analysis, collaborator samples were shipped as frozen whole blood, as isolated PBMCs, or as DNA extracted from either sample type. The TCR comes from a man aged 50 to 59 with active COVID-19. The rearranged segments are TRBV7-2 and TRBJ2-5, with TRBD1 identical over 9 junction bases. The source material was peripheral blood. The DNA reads TGTGCCAGCAGCGGTACAGGGGGCGCACAGACCCAGTACTTC. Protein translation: CASSGTGGAQTQYF.